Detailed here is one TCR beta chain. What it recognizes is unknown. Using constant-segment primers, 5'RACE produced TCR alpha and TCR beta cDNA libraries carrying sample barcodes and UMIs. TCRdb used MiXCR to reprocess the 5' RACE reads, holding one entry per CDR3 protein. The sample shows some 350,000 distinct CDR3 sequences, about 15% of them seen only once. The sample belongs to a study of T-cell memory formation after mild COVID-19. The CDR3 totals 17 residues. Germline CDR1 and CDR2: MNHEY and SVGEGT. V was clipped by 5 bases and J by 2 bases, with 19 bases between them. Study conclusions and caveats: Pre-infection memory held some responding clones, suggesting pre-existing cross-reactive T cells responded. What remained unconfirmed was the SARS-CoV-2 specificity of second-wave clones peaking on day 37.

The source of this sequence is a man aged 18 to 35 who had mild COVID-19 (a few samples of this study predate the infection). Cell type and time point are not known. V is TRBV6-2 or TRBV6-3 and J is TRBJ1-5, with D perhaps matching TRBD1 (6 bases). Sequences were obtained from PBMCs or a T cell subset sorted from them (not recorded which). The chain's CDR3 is CASSKIGQNQGNQPQHF. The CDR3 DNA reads TGTGCCAGCAGTAAGATCGGACAGAACCAGGGCAATCAGCCCCAGCATTTT.